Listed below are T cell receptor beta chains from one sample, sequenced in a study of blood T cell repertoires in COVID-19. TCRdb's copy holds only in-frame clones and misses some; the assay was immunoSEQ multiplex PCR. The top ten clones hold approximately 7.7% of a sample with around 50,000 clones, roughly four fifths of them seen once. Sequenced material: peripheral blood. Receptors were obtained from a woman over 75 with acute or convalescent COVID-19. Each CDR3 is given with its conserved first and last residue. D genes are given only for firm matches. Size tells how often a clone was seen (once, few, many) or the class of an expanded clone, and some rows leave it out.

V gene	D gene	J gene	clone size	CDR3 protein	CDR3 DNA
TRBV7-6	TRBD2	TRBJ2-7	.	CASSPTSGRASYEQYF	TGTGCCAGCAGCCCGACTAGCGGGAGGGCCTCCTACGAGCAGTACTTC
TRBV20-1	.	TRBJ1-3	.	CSASFPNGNTIYF	TGCAGTGCTAGTTTCCCAAATGGAAACACCATATATTTT
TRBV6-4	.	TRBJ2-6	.	CASSEGASGANVLTF	TGTGCCAGCAGCGAAGGGGCCTCTGGGGCCAACGTCCTGACTTTC
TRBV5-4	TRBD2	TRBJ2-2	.	CASTPKGLAGTNTGELFF	TGTGCCAGCACCCCCAAGGGACTAGCGGGCACTAACACCGGGGAGCTGTTTTTT
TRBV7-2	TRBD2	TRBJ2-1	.	CASSLIAGGDYNEQFF	TGTGCCAGCAGCTTAATTGCGGGAGGGGACTACAATGAGCAGTTCTTC
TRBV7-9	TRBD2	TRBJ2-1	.	CASSSPTSGRGVTNEQFF	TGTGCCAGCAGCTCCCCAACTAGCGGGAGGGGGGTTACAAATGAGCAGTTCTTC
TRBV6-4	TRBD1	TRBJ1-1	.	CASDWTGGVSTEAFF	TGTGCCAGCGATTGGACAGGGGGGGTTAGTACTGAAGCTTTCTTT
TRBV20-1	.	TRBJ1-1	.	CSARTTLEAFF	TGCAGTGCTAGAACGACACTTGAAGCTTTCTTT
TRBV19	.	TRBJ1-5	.	CASTSLGGRNQPQHF	TGTGCCAGTACTTCTTTAGGGGGTCGGAATCAGCCCCAGCATTTT
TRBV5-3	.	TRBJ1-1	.	CARSCPPGTTRGNTEAFF	TGTGCCAGAAGCTGCCCTCCGGGGACAACTCGGGGGAACACTGAAGCTTTCTTT
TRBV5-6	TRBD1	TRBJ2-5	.	CASSFFQQGQETQYF	TGTGCCAGCAGCTTTTTCCAACAGGGGCAAGAGACCCAGTACTTC
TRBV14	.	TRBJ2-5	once	CASSQGFLRETQYF	TGTGCCAGCAGCCAAGGCTTCCTCCGGGAGACCCAGTACTTC
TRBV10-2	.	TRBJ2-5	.	CASSDSAQYF	TGCGCCAGCAGTGACAGCGCCCAGTACTTC
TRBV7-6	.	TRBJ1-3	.	CASSLSRSPGNTIYF	TGTGCCAGCAGCTTAAGTAGGAGTCCTGGAAACACCATATATTTT
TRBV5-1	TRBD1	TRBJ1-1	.	CASSLEQGKTEAFF	TGCGCCAGCAGCTTGGAACAGGGGAAAACTGAAGCTTTCTTT
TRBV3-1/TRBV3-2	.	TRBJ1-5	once	CASSRQYSNQPQHF	TGTGCCAGCAGTCGACAGTATAGCAATCAGCCCCAGCATTTT
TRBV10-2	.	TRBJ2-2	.	CASSWTANTGELFF	TGCGCCAGCAGCTGGACAGCGAACACCGGGGAGCTGTTTTTT
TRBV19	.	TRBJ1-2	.	CASSITWTGGSNYGYTF	TGTGCCAGTAGTATAACGTGGACGGGAGGTTCTAACTATGGCTACACCTTC
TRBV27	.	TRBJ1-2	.	CASREQGRGGGYTF	TGTGCCAGCAGAGAACAAGGGCGGGGGGGAGGCTACACCTTC
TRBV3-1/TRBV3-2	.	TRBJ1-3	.	CASSQDGDRRNSGNTIYF	TGTGCCAGCAGCCAAGATGGAGACAGGAGAAACTCTGGAAACACCATATATTTT
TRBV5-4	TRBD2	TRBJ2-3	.	CASRTLAGDIDTQYF	TGTGCCAGCAGGACCTTAGCGGGAGATATAGATACGCAGTATTTT
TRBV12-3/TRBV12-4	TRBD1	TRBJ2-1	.	CASGTGGEQFF	TGTGCCAGCGGGACAGGGGGAGAGCAGTTCTTC
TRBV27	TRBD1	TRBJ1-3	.	CASSLYGTDTGNTIYF	TGTGCCAGCAGTTTATACGGGACAGACACTGGAAACACCATATATTTT
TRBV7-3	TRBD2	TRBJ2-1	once	CASSLGGGKDNEQFF	TGTGCCAGCAGCTTGGGCGGGGGTAAAGACAATGAGCAGTTCTTC
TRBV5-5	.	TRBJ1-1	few	CASSTRQSSAEAFF	TGTGCCAGCAGCACCCGACAGAGCTCGGCTGAAGCTTTCTTT
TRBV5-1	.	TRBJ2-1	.	CASSGHGRFLFNEQFF	TGCGCCAGCAGCGGACACGGGCGGTTTCTCTTCAATGAGCAGTTCTTC
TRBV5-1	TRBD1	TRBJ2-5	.	CASGPGQEEETQYF	TGCGCCAGCGGTCCGGGACAGGAAGAAGAGACCCAGTACTTC
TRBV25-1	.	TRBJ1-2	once	CASSGGGAGPHGYTF	TGTGCCAGCAGTGGGGGTGGGGCAGGCCCGCATGGCTACACCTTC
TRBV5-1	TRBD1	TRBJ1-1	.	CASRLTGGTEAFF	TGCGCCAGCAGGCTTACAGGGGGCACTGAAGCTTTCTTT
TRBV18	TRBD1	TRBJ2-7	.	CASSLRTGEVYEQYF	TGTGCCAGCTCACTACGGACAGGGGAGGTTTACGAGCAGTACTTC
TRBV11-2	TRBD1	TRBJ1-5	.	CASSPGQGFGNQPQHF	TGTGCCAGCAGTCCCGGACAGGGATTTGGAAATCAGCCCCAGCATTTT
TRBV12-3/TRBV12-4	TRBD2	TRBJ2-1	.	CASSRPGLAVQFF	TGTGCCAGCAGTCGCCCGGGACTAGCAGTGCAGTTCTTC
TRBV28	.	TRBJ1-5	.	CASRSTGSSQPQHF	TGTGCCAGCAGATCAACAGGCAGCAGTCAGCCCCAGCATTTT
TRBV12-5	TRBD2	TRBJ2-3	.	CASGPGLAGRTDTQYF	TGTGCTAGTGGCCCGGGACTAGCGGGGCGCACAGATACGCAGTATTTT
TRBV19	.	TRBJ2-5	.	CASSRQGKETQYF	TGTGCCAGTAGTCGGCAGGGGAAAGAGACCCAGTACTTC
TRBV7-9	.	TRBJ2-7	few	CASSPVDKPYEQYF	TGTGCCAGCAGCCCAGTGGACAAACCCTACGAGCAGTACTTC
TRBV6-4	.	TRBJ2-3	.	CASSQRGSTDTQYF	TGTGCCAGCAGCCAAAGGGGAAGCACAGATACGCAGTATTTT
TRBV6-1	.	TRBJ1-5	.	CASSEAGTTQPQHF	TGTGCCAGCAGTGAAGCAGGGACTACCCAGCCCCAGCATTTT
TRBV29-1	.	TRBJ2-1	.	CSVDSRYEQFF	TGCAGCGTTGATAGCCGGTACGAGCAGTTCTTC
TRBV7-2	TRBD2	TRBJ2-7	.	CASRPGLAGGYEQYF	TGTGCCAGCAGACCAGGACTAGCGGGGGGCTACGAGCAGTACTTC
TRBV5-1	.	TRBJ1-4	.	CASSLAVQGEKLFF	TGCGCCAGCAGCTTGGCCGTCCAGGGGGAAAAACTGTTTTTT
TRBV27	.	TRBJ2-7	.	CASSFLQGGYEQYF	TGTGCCAGCAGTTTCTTGCAGGGGGGCTACGAGCAGTACTTC
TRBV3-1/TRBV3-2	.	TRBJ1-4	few	CASSRNQGGTNEKLFF	TGTGCCAGCAGCCGGAATCAGGGAGGGACTAATGAAAAACTGTTTTTT
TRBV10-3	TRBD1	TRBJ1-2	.	CAIGLRDREDGYTF	TGTGCCATCGGGTTGAGGGACAGGGAAGATGGCTACACCTTC
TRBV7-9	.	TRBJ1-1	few	CASSLVGANTEAFF	TGTGCCAGCAGCTTAGTGGGCGCGAACACTGAAGCTTTCTTT
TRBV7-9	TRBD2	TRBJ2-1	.	CASSLGFGTSGNEQFF	TGTGCCAGCAGCTTAGGTTTCGGGACTAGTGGCAATGAGCAGTTCTTC
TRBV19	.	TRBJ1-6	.	CASSVGWSSYNSPLHF	TGTGCCAGTAGTGTAGGATGGAGCTCCTATAATTCACCCCTCCACTTT
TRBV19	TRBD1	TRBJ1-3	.	CASSKGQFDSGNTIYF	TGTGCCAGTAGTAAGGGACAGTTCGACTCTGGAAACACCATATATTTT
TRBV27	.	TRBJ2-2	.	CASSQGWDTGELFF	TGTGCCAGTTCGCAGGGGTGGGACACCGGGGAGCTGTTTTTT
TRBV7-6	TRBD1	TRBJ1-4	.	CASSSGQGARGEKLFF	TGTGCCAGCAGTTCGGGACAGGGGGCGCGAGGGGAAAAACTGTTTTTT
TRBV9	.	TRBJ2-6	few	CASSVEAEWANVLTF	TGTGCCAGCAGCGTAGAAGCCGAATGGGCCAACGTCCTGACTTTC
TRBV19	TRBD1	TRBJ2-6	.	CAPKDRAGANVLTF	TGTGCCCCAAAAGACAGGGCTGGGGCCAACGTCCTGACTTTC
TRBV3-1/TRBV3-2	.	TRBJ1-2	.	CASSPRGKESNYGYTF	TGTGCCAGCAGCCCCCGCGGTAAGGAGTCTAACTATGGCTACACCTTC
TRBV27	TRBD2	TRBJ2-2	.	CASSLWLAGGPGELFF	TGTGCCAGCAGTTTATGGCTAGCGGGAGGCCCCGGGGAGCTGTTTTTT
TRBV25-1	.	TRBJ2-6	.	CASSNSGANVLTF	TGTGCCAGCAGCAACTCTGGGGCCAACGTCCTGACTTTC
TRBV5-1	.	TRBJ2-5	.	CASSLEGARRETQYF	TGCGCCAGCAGCTTAGAGGGAGCCCGTAGAGAGACCCAGTACTTC
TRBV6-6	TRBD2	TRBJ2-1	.	CASSYGTSSNEQFF	TGTGCCAGCAGTTACGGGACTAGCAGCAATGAGCAGTTCTTC
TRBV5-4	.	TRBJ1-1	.	CASSKSGGASTEAFF	TGTGCCAGCAGCAAATCGGGAGGGGCTAGTACTGAAGCTTTCTTT